The 24 T cell receptor beta chains listed next were all sequenced from one sample in a study of T cell responses to AZD1222 COVID-19 vaccine. Sequenced by immunoSEQ multiplex PCR; TCRdb stores in-frame clones only, minus some. This table holds over 130,000 clones, 75% to 95% found once. The sample in question was peripheral blood, obtained 28 days after the second AZD1222 dose. The receptors come from an adult who received the AZD1222 COVID-19 vaccine.

This sequence joins TRBV3-1 (or the pseudogene TRBV3-2) and TRBJ2-7; 11 nucleotides agree with TRBD2. Germline trimming cut 0 bases from V and 1 base from J; bases unmatched to any gene: 8. Germline CDR1 LGHDT, CDR2 YNNKEL (reference sequence). The CDR3 loop spans 18 amino acids. CDR3 protein: CASSQEGTSGRWSYEQYF. In DNA form, the CDR3 reads TGTGCCAGCAGCCAAGAAGGGACTAGCGGACGGTGGTCCTACGAGCAGTACTTC.

This chain links TRBV15 with TRBJ1-1, with a tentative D call TRBD1 (5 bases). Germline V CDR1 and CDR2: LNHNV, YYDKDF (reference sequence). V lost 3 bases and J lost 9, with 8 bases in between. This CDR3 spans 11 amino acids. The chain's CDR3 is CATSSPGKAFF. For the CDR3, the DNA is TGTGCCACCAGCAGTCCAGGGAAAGCTTTCTTT.

The chain links TRBV7-9 to TRBJ2-3; a possible D gene is TRBD1 (6 bases). This CDR3 has 14 amino acids. Germline V lookup: CDR1 SEHNR, CDR2 FQNEAQ (reference sequence). The V end lost 6 bases, the J end lost 2 bases, and 12 bases lay between the germline ends. The CDR3 bases are TGTGCCAGCAGTCCAGGACAGTACACAGATACGCAGTATTTT. Translated, it gives CASSPGQYTDTQYF.

This chain connects TRBV5-1 to TRBJ2-1, with D perhaps TRBD2 (6 bases). Trimming left V 0 bases short and J 5 bases short, with 12 bases between. From germline, CDR1 is SGHRS and CDR2 YFSETQ. The CDR3 contains 15 residues. CDR3 sequence: CASSLERGTDNEQFF. The CDR3 DNA reads TGCGCCAGCAGCTTGGAGCGCGGGACCGACAATGAGCAGTTCTTC.

V gene TRBV27 combines with J gene TRBJ2-7; tentative D call: TRBD2 (7 bases). Trimming took off 6 bases at V and 5 bases at J, with 17 bases between the two ends. CDR3 size: 14 residues. Germline V CDR1 and CDR2: MNHEY, SMNVEV (reference sequence). CDR3 in DNA: TGTGCCAGCAGACGGCGGGGGCCCCTCCACGAGCAGTACTTC. Translated: CASRRRGPLHEQYF.

This chain connects TRBV6-5 to TRBJ1-5; the D gene is possibly TRBD1 (6 bases). V lost 7 bases to trimming and J lost 7 bases, with 11 bases between them. The V gene's germline CDR1 is MNHEY and CDR2 SVGAGI. This CDR3 region has 12 residues. The CDR3 DNA reads TGTGCCAGCAACTTTGACAGGCAGCCCCAGCATTTT. Translating gives CASNFDRQPQHF.

The CDR3 coding sequence is TGCGCCAGCAGTCAAACGACAGGCTACAATGAGCAGTTCTTC. It yields the protein CASSQTTGYNEQFF. The V gene is TRBV23-1, the J gene TRBJ2-1; TRBD1 is a possible D gene (6 bases). TRBV23-1 is given ORF status, its function remaining uncertain. The CDR3 is 14 residues long. Deletions cut 2 bases from V and 3 bases from J, with 8 bases between.

V is TRBV6-5 and J is TRBJ2-7; D unresolved. This CDR3 comprises 13 residues. Trimming took off 0 bases at V and 11 bases at J, with 14 bases between the two ends. Germline lookup yields CDR1 MNHEY and CDR2 SVGAGI. The CDR3 DNA sequence: TGTGCCAGCAGTTACTCGTTGGGTGGGGAAGAGTACTTC. This sequence encodes CASSYSLGGEEYF.

This clone has only a few counts. The chain has TRBV5-4 and TRBJ1-2; maybe TRBD1 (5 bases). The V end was cut by 2 bases, the J end by 5 bases, with 13 bases between. The germline CDR1 and CDR2 sequences are SGHNT and YYREEE (reference sequence). The CDR3 covers 14 residues. CDR3 coding DNA: TGTGCCAGCAGCTTATCTGACAGCGCTTATGGCTACACCTTC. Its translation is CASSLSDSAYGYTF.

The chain carries TRBV4-1 and TRBJ2-3; a possible D gene is TRBD2 (6 bases). Germline-derived CDR1 and CDR2 are MGHRA and YSYEKL. This CDR3 comprises 15 residues. The V gene lost 3 bases and the J gene lost 0 bases, with 10 bases spanning the gap. As DNA, the CDR3 is TGCGCCAGCAGCCAGGTAGCGGCTAGCACAGATACGCAGTATTTT. Translated, it gives CASSQVAASTDTQYF.

This chain connects TRBV12-3 or TRBV12-4 to TRBJ1-2; TRBD1 might be the D (5 bases). The CDR3 contains 13 residues. V lost 2 bases, J lost 8 bases, and 12 bases lay in between. The DNA for the CDR3 is TGTGCCAGCAGTTTATGGGGCTCGAGGGGCTACACCTTC. Translating it yields CASSLWGSRGYTF.

The genes are TRBV2 and TRBJ2-1; TRBD1 agrees at 8 bases. Germline CDR1 and CDR2: SNHLY and FYNNEI. V lost 4 bases to trimming and J lost 10 bases; unmatched junction nucleotides: 6. This CDR3 contains 13 residues. CDR3: CASSVGQALEQFF. In nucleotides, the CDR3 is TGTGCCAGCAGTGTGGGACAGGCTTTAGAGCAGTTCTTC.

This clone was seen only once. This rearrangement joins TRBV28 to TRBJ1-2; 8 bases are a match to TRBD1. The trim removed 6 bases at V and 0 bases at J, leaving 6 bases unmatched. The germline V gene has CDR1 MDHEN and CDR2 SYDVKM. This CDR3 contains 15 residues. Here the CDR3 DNA reads TGTGCCAGCAGGGCAGGGGGCCCTACTAACTATGGCTACACCTTC. The encoded protein is CASRAGGPTNYGYTF.

This clone was observed a handful of times. The chain carries TRBV10-3 and TRBJ1-1, with D unclear. The CDR3 sequence is 12 residues long. In germline, CDR1 is ENHRY, CDR2 SYGVKD. Trimming pared 11 bases from V and 1 base from J, leaving 11 bases between. The CDR3 nucleotides are TGTGCCGCACGTCAAGGGAACACTGAAGCTTTCTTT. This sequence encodes CAARQGNTEAFF.

The V call is TRBV7-9, the J call TRBJ2-1; 7 bases align to TRBD2. From germline, CDR1 is SEHNR and CDR2 FQNEAQ (reference sequence). The ends lost 8 bases at V and 1 base at J; junction bases unmatched: 5. This CDR3 spans 14 amino acids. The CDR3 coding sequence is TGTGCCAGCCCTAGCGGTTCTTCCTACAATGAGCAGTTCTTC. Translated, it gives CASPSGSSYNEQFF.

The chain links TRBV20-1 to TRBJ2-5; D gene uncertain. The CDR3 has 10 residues. CDR1 and CDR2 (germline): DFQATT, SNEGSKA (reference sequence). V lost 5 bases and J 5 bases, leaving 6 bases between the germline ends. The CDR3 sequence is CSAFRETQYF. In DNA form, the CDR3 reads TGCAGTGCTTTTCGGGAGACCCAGTACTTC.

The count of this clone is one. The chain joins TRBV7-9 to TRBJ1-2; D possibly corresponds to TRBD1 (5 bases). Germline CDR1 is SEHNR and CDR2 is FQNEAQ (reference sequence). The V gene lost 2 bases and the J gene lost 4 bases, with 14 bases spanning the gap. CDR3 size: 15 residues. CDR3 nucleotides: TGTGCCAGCAGCTTAAATTCGGGGCTTGGCTATGGCTACACCTTC. Translation: CASSLNSGLGYGYTF.

The chain uses TRBV6-1 and TRBJ1-1; a weak D match, TRBD1 (6 bases). V was pared by 3 bases and J by 1 base, with 15 bases between. The CDR3 sequence is 16 residues long. The germline V gene encodes CDR1 MNHNS and CDR2 SASEGT. This CDR3 is CASSEERGAGNTEAFF. The CDR3 DNA is TGTGCCAGCAGTGAGGAAAGGGGGGCCGGGAACACTGAAGCTTTCTTT.

The chain is built from TRBV7-6 and TRBJ1-5; 9 bases line up with TRBD1. Germline-derived CDR1 and CDR2 are SGHVS and FNYEAQ. V lost 0 bases to trimming and J lost 0 bases; unmatched junction nucleotides: 3. The CDR3 runs to 17 residues. The CDR3 coding sequence is TGTGCCAGCAGCTTAGCGCTGGGACAGGGTAGCAATCAGCCCCAGCATTTT. Protein: CASSLALGQGSNQPQHF.

This sequence joins TRBV28 and TRBJ1-1; the D gene is possibly TRBD1 (6 bases). This CDR3 has 11 residues. From germline, CDR1 is MDHEN and CDR2 SYDVKM. V shed 10 bases and J shed 4 bases, with 10 bases lying between them. CDR3 bases: TGTGCCATCCAGGGGATCACTGAAGCTTTCTTT. Translation gives CAIQGITEAFF.

The chain combines TRBV28 with TRBJ1-5; a weak D match, TRBD1 (5 bases). The CDR3 is made up of 12 amino acids. V was pared by 7 bases and J by 3 bases, with 7 bases between. CDR1 MDHEN and CDR2 SYDVKM come from the germline V gene. The CDR3 spells CASKGINQPQHF. CDR3 DNA sequence: TGTGCCAGCAAGGGGATCAATCAGCCCCAGCATTTT.

The V and J genes are TRBV6-5 and TRBJ1-5; D uncertain. The germline V gene encodes CDR1 MNHEY and CDR2 SVGAGI. V was shortened by 7 bases and J by 2 bases, with 15 bases between the two germline ends. The CDR3 is 15 amino acids. The CDR3: CASTLMAGGNQPQHF. CDR3 bases: TGTGCCAGCACCCTTATGGCCGGAGGCAATCAGCCCCAGCATTTT.

The rearrangement joins TRBV13 to TRBJ2-1; D may be TRBD2 (6 bases). V was trimmed by 3 bases and J by 6 bases, leaving 15 bases between them. The CDR3 sequence is 15 residues long. Per the germline V gene, CDR1 is PRHDT and CDR2 is FYEKMQ (reference sequence). The CDR3 reads CASSFLLAWVNEQFF. DNA of the CDR3: TGTGCCAGCAGCTTCTTGCTAGCGTGGGTCAATGAGCAGTTCTTC.

The V and J genes are TRBV2 and TRBJ1-1, with D unclear. Germline assignment: CDR1 SNHLY and CDR2 FYNNEI. The CDR3 totals 13 residues. V was clipped by 6 bases and J by 10 bases, with 18 bases between them. In DNA, the CDR3 is TGTGCCAGCAGCATGGACGGCGTAAGAGTAGCTTTCTTT. Protein sequence: CASSMDGVRVAFF.